These 27 T cell receptor beta chains came from one sample sequenced in a study of cytomegalovirus exposure and HLA in healthy donors. The PCR contained 60 Vbeta and 13 Jbeta primers. The data were produced by immunoSEQ multiplex PCR, yet TCRdb's version contains in-frame clones alone and is incomplete. The profile covers hundreds of thousands of clones, with 70% to 80% appearing a single time and 2.5% to 3.5% taken by the ten largest. Material: PBMCs. Receptor source: a woman in her sixties or seventies in good health and CMV-seropositive.

The chain links TRBV5-1 to TRBJ2-1, with 9 bases matching TRBD2. Looked up from germline, CDR1 is SGHRS and CDR2 is YFSETQ. The CDR3 consists of 16 residues. The junction had 11 bases not matched to a gene; V was cut back by 0 bases and J by 10 bases. CDR3 DNA sequence: TGCGCCAGCAGCTTGGTAGCTAGCGGGATGGAAAGCGAGCAGTTCTTC. It specifies CASSLVASGMESEQFF.

V usage is TRBV11-2 and J usage is TRBJ2-1; D possibly corresponds to TRBD2 (6 bases). CDR3 size: 14 residues. Trimming removed 5 bases at V and 5 bases at J, with 13 bases between. CDR1 SGHAT and CDR2 FQNNGV come from the germline V gene. CDR3 in amino acids: CASSPQPSDNEQFF. The CDR3 DNA is TGTGCCAGCAGCCCCCAGCCTAGCGACAATGAGCAGTTCTTC. Together with reference TRBV11-2 and TRBJ2-1, the CDR3 gives the full variable domain: EAGVAQSPRYKIIEKRQSVAFWCNPISGHATLYWYQQILGQGPKLLIQFQNNGVVDDSQLPKDRFSAERLKGVDSTLKIQPAKLEDSAVYLCASSPQPSDNEQFFGPGTRLTVL.

This clone showed up just a few times. The gene calls are TRBV11-3 and TRBJ2-1, with 13 bases aligning to TRBD2. CDR1 is SGHNT and CDR2 is YENEEA in the germline V gene. The CDR3 loop spans 18 amino acids. V shed 0 bases, J shed 7 bases, and the junction held 9 bases outside the gene matches. This CDR3 reads CASSLEGYGLAGENEQFF. The CDR3 coding sequence is TGTGCCAGCAGCTTAGAGGGTTACGGACTAGCGGGGGAAAATGAGCAGTTCTTC. Looking up the rest from reference TRBV11-3 and TRBJ2-1 gives the full variable domain: EAGVVQSPRYKIIEKKQPVAFWCNPISGHNTLYWYLQNLGQGPELLIRYENEEAVDDSQLPKDRFSAERLKGVDSTLKIQPAELGDSAVYLCASSLEGYGLAGENEQFFGPGTRLTVL.

The chain uses TRBV5-5 and TRBJ1-1, with 8 nucleotides matching TRBD1. The germline V gene has CDR1 SGHKS and CDR2 YYEKEE (reference sequence). This CDR3 region has 16 residues. Unmatched junction bases numbered 12, after V lost 4 bases and J lost 4 bases. In DNA form, the CDR3 reads TGTGCCAGCAGCCCAACCCTTAGACAGGGGCCCACTGAAGCTTTCTTT. It encodes CASSPTLRQGPTEAFF.

The chain combines TRBV10-3 with TRBJ1-5; no definite D call. The germline V gene encodes CDR1 ENHRY and CDR2 SYGVKD. The CDR3 covers 12 residues. Trimming pared 3 bases from V and 4 bases from J, leaving 4 bases between. The CDR3 reads CAISDNNQPQHF. For the CDR3, the DNA is TGTGCCATCAGTGACAATAATCAGCCCCAGCATTTT.

The chain recombines TRBV28 with TRBJ2-2, with TRBD1 as a possible D gene (5 bases). The CDR3 covers 14 residues. Looked up from germline, CDR1 is MDHEN and CDR2 is SYDVKM. V was shortened by 6 bases and J by 1 base, with 9 bases between the two germline ends. The CDR3: CASSTGQNTGELFF. In DNA, the CDR3 is TGTGCCAGCAGCACCGGACAGAACACCGGGGAGCTGTTTTTT.

The J gene is TRBJ1-1, the V gene TRBV11-1; 7 bases are a match to TRBD1. The germline CDR1 and CDR2 sequences are SGHAT and FQDESV (reference sequence). This CDR3 comprises 18 residues. Trimming took 5 bases from V and 0 from J; bases not matched to a gene: 15. CDR3 DNA sequence: TGTGCCAGCAGCACACGGACAGGTCAAAGCACAATGAACACTGAAGCTTTCTTT. It specifies CASSTRTGQSTMNTEAFF. Based on the CDR3 plus reference TRBV11-1 and TRBJ1-1, the full variable domain is EAEVAQSPRYKITEKSQAVAFWCDPISGHATLYWYRQILGQGPELLVQFQDESVVDDSQLPKDRFSAERLKGVDSTLKIQPAELGDSAMYLCASSTRTGQSTMNTEAFFGQGTRLTVV.

The chain carries TRBV19 and TRBJ2-2; 13 nucleotides align to TRBD2. Germline V gives CDR1 LNHDA, CDR2 SQIVND (reference sequence). This CDR3 is 15 amino acids long. Trimming cost V 10 bases and J 7 bases; bases outside gene matches: 9. The CDR3 spells CATTSGGAGVGELFF. CDR3 in DNA: TGTGCCACCACTAGCGGGGGGGCTGGGGTCGGGGAGCTGTTTTTT.

The rearrangement links TRBV19 to TRBJ2-2, with D perhaps TRBD2 (6 bases). Trimming removed 6 bases at V and 3 bases at J, with 11 bases between. This CDR3 region has 14 residues. Per germline, CDR1 LNHDA and CDR2 SQIVND (reference sequence). In DNA form, the CDR3 reads TGTGCCAGTAGGGTAGCGGCATACACCGGGGAGCTGTTTTTT. This codes for CASRVAAYTGELFF. The full variable domain, with the rest looked up from reference TRBV19 and TRBJ2-2, is DGGITQSPKYLFRKEGQNVTLSCEQNLNHDAMYWYRQDPGQGLRLIYYSQIVNDFQKGDIAEGYSVSREKKESFPLTVTSAQKNPTAFYLCASRVAAYTGELFFGEGSRLTVL.

This chain uses TRBV9 with TRBJ2-3, with 11 bases that match TRBD2. With V trimmed by 4 bases and J by 3 bases, 7 bases remained unmatched. Germline V lookup: CDR1 SGDLS, CDR2 YYNGEE. This CDR3 is built from 16 residues. In DNA form, the CDR3 reads TGTGCCAGCAGCCAATCAAGGACTAGCGGGACAGATACGCAGTATTTT. Translated, it gives CASSQSRTSGTDTQYF.

V and J are TRBV6-1 and TRBJ2-3; 16 bases match TRBD2. The CDR3 runs 18 residues. V lost 2 bases and J lost 3; bases outside the gene matches: 5. CDR1 is MNHNS and CDR2 is SASEGT in the germline V gene. CDR3 nucleotides: TGTGCCAGCAGTGAATTTATGGGACTAGCGGGAGGGACAGATACGCAGTATTTT. Its protein product is CASSEFMGLAGGTDTQYF.

This clone was counted a few times. This chain links TRBV2 with TRBJ1-6, with D tentatively TRBD1 (5 bases). V dropped 6 bases and J dropped 14 bases, with 14 bases sitting between them. Germline values: CDR1 SNHLY, CDR2 FYNNEI. The CDR3 loop spans 12 amino acids. CDR3 sequence reads: CASSEDTYSLHF. The CDR3 DNA is TGTGCCAGCAGCGAGGACACCTATTCCCTCCACTTT.

The gene calls are TRBV15 and TRBJ2-1; a possible D gene is TRBD2 (6 bases). Trimming pared 3 bases from V and 0 bases from J, leaving 15 bases between. Germline values: CDR1 LNHNV, CDR2 YYDKDF (reference sequence). This CDR3 is 17 amino acids long. The CDR3 protein is CATSRGYAGSSYNEQFF. The CDR3 DNA is TGTGCCACCAGCAGGGGCTATGCGGGGAGCTCCTACAATGAGCAGTTCTTC.

The rearrangement joins TRBV19 to TRBJ1-4; tentatively, D is TRBD1 (6 bases). Germline V CDR1 and CDR2: LNHDA, SQIVND (reference sequence). With 3 bases removed from V and 4 bases from J, the gap between germline ends came to 15 bases. CDR3 size: 16 residues. CDR3 DNA: TGTGCCAGTAGTATCCTCGGACAGCGTGTTAATGAAAAACTGTTTTTT. Its translation: CASSILGQRVNEKLFF.

The V call is TRBV5-1, the J call TRBJ2-7; D may be TRBD2 (5 bases). CDR3 size: 13 residues. V was cut by 2 bases and J by 2 bases, with 8 bases left in between. CDR1 SGHRS and CDR2 YFSETQ come from the germline V gene. CDR3 sequence reads: CASSLADTYEQYF. In nucleotides, the CDR3 is TGCGCCAGCAGCTTAGCGGATACCTACGAGCAGTACTTC. Drawing the rest from reference TRBV5-1 and TRBJ2-7, the complete variable domain is KAGVTQTPRYLIKTRGQQVTLSCSPISGHRSVSWYQQTPGQGLQFLFEYFSETQRNKGNFPGRFSGRQFSNSRSEMNVSTLELGDSALYLCASSLADTYEQYFGPGTRLTVT.

CDR3 loop: CASSVTSGGSVNNEQFF. DNA for the CDR3: TGTGCCAGCAGCGTAACGAGCGGGGGGTCAGTAAACAATGAGCAGTTCTTC. The rearrangement uses TRBV9 and TRBJ2-1; TRBD2 matches at 9 bases. Germline values: CDR1 SGDLS, CDR2 YYNGEE. The trim removed 1 base at V and 5 bases at J, leaving 10 bases unmatched. This CDR3 is built from 17 residues.

This chain connects TRBV2 to TRBJ2-2; maybe TRBD1 (6 bases). CDR3 length: 14 amino acids. In germline, CDR1 is SNHLY, CDR2 FYNNEI. With 6 bases removed from V and 4 bases from J, the gap between germline ends came to 12 bases. CDR3: CASRAGESTGELFF. The DNA for the CDR3 is TGTGCCAGCAGGGCAGGGGAGTCCACCGGGGAGCTGTTTTTT.

CDR3 bases: TGTGCCAGCAGCTTAGGGGGGGTGGGCAATCAGCCCCAGCATTTT. Amino acids: CASSLGGVGNQPQHF. The rearrangement joins TRBV7-6 to TRBJ1-5; a possible D gene is TRBD1 (5 bases). The germline V gene has CDR1 SGHVS and CDR2 FNYEAQ. The CDR3 covers 15 residues. V was trimmed by 1 base and J by 2 bases, leaving 9 bases between them.

The chain uses TRBV6-1 and TRBJ1-1; D might be TRBD1 (5 bases). CDR1 MNHNS and CDR2 SASEGT come from the germline V gene. This CDR3 region has 13 residues. V lost 5 bases and J lost 5, with 12 bases in between. The CDR3 loop is CASSSQGATEAFF. The DNA of the CDR3 is TGTGCCAGCAGTAGTCAAGGGGCGACTGAAGCTTTCTTT.

This rearrangement joins TRBV13 to TRBJ2-7; 8 bases are shared with TRBD2. CDR1 and CDR2 (germline): PRHDT, FYEKMQ (reference sequence). This CDR3 comprises 14 residues. The junction had 4 bases not matched to a gene; V was cut back by 5 bases and J by 1 base. Written as DNA, the CDR3 is TGTGCCAGCAGCAGGTTAGCGGGGTCCTACGAGCAGTACTTC. Amino acid sequence: CASSRLAGSYEQYF.

V usage is TRBV30 and J usage is TRBJ1-2; 7 bases map to TRBD1. The CDR3 has 14 amino acids. Per germline, CDR1 GTSNPN and CDR2 SVGIG (reference sequence). Germline trimming cut 4 bases from V and 4 bases from J; bases unmatched to any gene: 9. Here the CDR3 reads CAWTVPRDSYGYTF. Here the CDR3 DNA reads TGTGCCTGGACCGTCCCCCGGGACAGCTATGGCTACACCTTC.

The CDR3 region is CSVVAGGNQPQHF. CDR3 sequence (DNA): TGCAGCGTTGTAGCAGGGGGTAATCAGCCCCAGCATTTT. The chain carries TRBV29-1 and TRBJ1-5, with 7 nucleotides matching TRBD1. The length of the CDR3 is 13 residues. Germline assignment: CDR1 SQVTM and CDR2 ANQGSEA. Unmatched junction bases numbered 4, after V lost 4 bases and J lost 4 bases.

V and J are TRBV7-9 and TRBJ2-7; 11 positions agree with TRBD1. The CDR3 spans 16 residues. Trimming cost V 5 bases and J 4 bases; bases outside gene matches: 10. The germline V gene has CDR1 SEHNR and CDR2 FQNEAQ (reference sequence). In DNA form, the CDR3 reads TGTGCCAGCAGCCTACGCTCTGGACAGGGGGCGTACGAGCAGTACTTC. It is translated as CASSLRSGQGAYEQYF.

The chain joins TRBV16 to TRBJ1-3; D not certain. CDR1 is KGHSY and CDR2 is FQNENV in the germline V gene. Trimming took off 2 bases at V and 0 bases at J, with 8 bases between the two ends. The CDR3 length is 15 residues. CDR3 loop: CASSQGSGSGNTIYF. DNA for the CDR3: TGTGCCAGCAGCCAAGGGTCAGGCTCTGGAAACACCATATATTTT.

The J gene is TRBJ2-3, the V gene TRBV25-1; maybe TRBD2 (6 bases). This CDR3 contains 15 residues. Germline CDR1 and CDR2: MGHDK and SYGVNS. V gave up 8 bases and J gave up 0 bases, with 15 bases separating them. Here the CDR3 DNA reads TGTGCCAGCTGGGGAGATGGGGGGAGCACAGATACGCAGTATTTT. This encodes CASWGDGGSTDTQYF.

The CDR3 loop is CASSLHSGYEQYF. CDR3 DNA: TGTGCCAGCAGTTTGCACAGTGGCTACGAGCAGTACTTC. The chain has TRBV28 and TRBJ2-7; D unclear. The CDR3 loop spans 13 amino acids. Germline values: CDR1 MDHEN, CDR2 SYDVKM. Deletions cut 3 bases from V and 3 bases from J, with 9 bases between.

The V gene is TRBV5-1, the J gene TRBJ1-5; 10 nucleotides align to TRBD1. J was trimmed by 6 bases and V by 4 bases; bases with no gene match: 10. Germline CDR1 is SGHRS and CDR2 is YFSETQ. CDR3 length: 16 amino acids. CDR3 region: CASSPDRGGTGQPQHF. DNA for the CDR3: TGCGCCAGCAGCCCGGACAGGGGGGGAACTGGTCAGCCCCAGCATTTT.